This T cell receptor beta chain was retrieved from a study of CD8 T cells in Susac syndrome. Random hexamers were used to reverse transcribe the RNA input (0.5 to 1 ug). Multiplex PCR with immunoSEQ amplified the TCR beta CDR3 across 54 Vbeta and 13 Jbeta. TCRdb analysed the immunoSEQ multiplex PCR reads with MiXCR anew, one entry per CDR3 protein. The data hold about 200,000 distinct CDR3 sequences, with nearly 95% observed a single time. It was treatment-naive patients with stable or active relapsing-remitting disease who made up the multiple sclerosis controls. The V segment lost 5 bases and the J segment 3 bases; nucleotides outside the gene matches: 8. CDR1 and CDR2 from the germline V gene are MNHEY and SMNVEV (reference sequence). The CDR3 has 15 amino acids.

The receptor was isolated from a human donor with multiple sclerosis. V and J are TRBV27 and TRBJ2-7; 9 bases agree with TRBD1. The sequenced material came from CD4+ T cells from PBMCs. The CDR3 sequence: CASSNLRTGDYEQYF. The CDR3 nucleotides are TGTGCCAGCAGTAACCTCCGGACAGGGGACTACGAGCAGTACTTC.